These T cell receptor beta chains were read from a single sample in a study of blood T cell repertoires in COVID-19. The assay was immunoSEQ multiplex PCR, and TCRdb's table has in-frame clones only and misses some. The sample includes about 220,000 clones, around 82% of them seen just once. The sample taken for sequencing was peripheral blood. The receptors here all came from a woman older than 75 with acute or convalescent COVID-19. CDR3s include the opening cysteine and the closing phenylalanine or tryptophan. Fields, in order: V gene, J gene, D gene, clone size, CDR3 protein, CDR3 DNA. The D gene is left open where the match is weak. Part of the rows lack a size; the others show once, few, many or a class for expanded clones.

v_call: TRBV6-1
j_call: TRBJ2-5
d_call: TRBD2
clone_size: .
cdr3_aa: CASSGESGGPSQETQYF
cdr3_nt: TGTGCCAGCAGTGGGGAAAGCGGGGGGCCCAGCCAAGAGACCCAGTACTTC

v_call: TRBV18
j_call: TRBJ1-1
d_call: TRBD1
clone_size: .
cdr3_aa: CASSTQGYNTEAFF
cdr3_nt: TGTGCCAGCTCAACACAGGGGTACAACACTGAAGCTTTCTTT

v_call: TRBV23-1
j_call: TRBJ1-2
d_call: TRBD1
clone_size: .
cdr3_aa: CASSQTGEGLGYTF
cdr3_nt: TGCGCCAGCAGTCAGACAGGGGAAGGTCTTGGCTACACCTTC

v_call: TRBV19
j_call: TRBJ1-2
d_call: TRBD1
clone_size: .
cdr3_aa: CASSLDRGKTYTF
cdr3_nt: TGTGCCAGTAGTCTCGACAGGGGAAAAACCTACACCTTC

v_call: TRBV28
j_call: TRBJ1-6
d_call: .
clone_size: few
cdr3_aa: CASSGGVAGHTYNSPLHF
cdr3_nt: TGTGCCAGCAGTGGGGGCGTGGCAGGGCATACCTATAATTCACCCCTCCACTTT

v_call: TRBV4-2
j_call: TRBJ1-5
d_call: TRBD1
clone_size: .
cdr3_aa: CASSQEWTGYQPQHF
cdr3_nt: TGTGCCAGCAGCCAAGAGTGGACAGGCTATCAGCCCCAGCATTTT

v_call: TRBV19
j_call: TRBJ1-6
d_call: TRBD1
clone_size: .
cdr3_aa: CASNTGGRTPLHF
cdr3_nt: TGTGCCAGTAATACAGGGGGCAGAACACCCCTCCACTTT

v_call: TRBV30
j_call: TRBJ1-2
d_call: .
clone_size: .
cdr3_aa: CAWSSRGEGYTF
cdr3_nt: TGTGCCTGGAGCTCCAGGGGCGAGGGCTACACCTTC

v_call: TRBV20-1
j_call: TRBJ1-1
d_call: TRBD1
clone_size: .
cdr3_aa: CSARRTGEAFF
cdr3_nt: TGCAGTGCTAGACGGACAGGGGAAGCTTTCTTT

v_call: TRBV6-5
j_call: TRBJ1-5
d_call: TRBD1
clone_size: .
cdr3_aa: CASRPTGGDQPQHF
cdr3_nt: TGTGCCAGCAGACCGACAGGGGGCGATCAGCCCCAGCATTTT

v_call: TRBV9
j_call: TRBJ2-1
d_call: .
clone_size: .
cdr3_aa: CASSGEPDNEQFF
cdr3_nt: TGTGCCAGCAGCGGCGAACCTGACAATGAGCAGTTCTTC

v_call: TRBV18
j_call: TRBJ2-7
d_call: .
clone_size: .
cdr3_aa: CASSQRTDHEQYF
cdr3_nt: TGTGCCAGCTCACAAAGGACAGATCACGAGCAGTACTTC

v_call: TRBV5-5
j_call: TRBJ2-2
d_call: TRBD2
clone_size: .
cdr3_aa: CASSLLAGVNTGELFF
cdr3_nt: TGTGCCAGCAGCTTGCTAGCGGGAGTGAACACCGGGGAGCTGTTTTTT

v_call: TRBV9
j_call: TRBJ1-6
d_call: .
clone_size: .
cdr3_aa: CASSPQGGHLHF
cdr3_nt: TGTGCCAGCAGTCCCCAGGGAGGTCACCTCCACTTT

v_call: TRBV19
j_call: TRBJ1-6
d_call: .
clone_size: .
cdr3_aa: CASRVTGHHDSPLHF
cdr3_nt: TGTGCCAGCAGAGTTACGGGACATCATGATTCACCCCTCCACTTT

v_call: TRBV7-7
j_call: TRBJ2-5
d_call: TRBD2
clone_size: .
cdr3_aa: CASSPGLAGVRETQYF
cdr3_nt: TGTGCCAGCAGCCCCGGACTAGCGGGGGTTCGCGAGACCCAGTACTTC

v_call: TRBV6-2/TRBV6-3
j_call: TRBJ1-5
d_call: .
clone_size: .
cdr3_aa: CASSLDSYSNQPQHF
cdr3_nt: TGTGCCAGCAGCCTGGACAGTTATAGCAATCAGCCCCAGCATTTT